Detailed here is one T cell receptor (beta chain). The data were taken from a study of blood T cell repertoires in COVID-19. About the research overall: PBMCs, B-cell-depleted T cells, or T cells were the source of the cDNA or gDNA that made up the material.

Measured with immunoSEQ multiplex PCR; TCRdb has only the in-frame clones, and not every one. The sample includes 30,000 to 40,000 clones, about 90% of them seen just once. This clonotype was sampled from a man aged 45-65 years with active or convalescent COVID-19. Sequencing input: peripheral blood.

The CDR3 region is CASSTNRQGNSYEQYF. CDR3 DNA: TGTGCCAGTAGTACCAATCGACAGGGCAACTCCTACGAGCAGTACTTC. J is TRBJ2-7 and V is TRBV19; 7 positions match TRBD1. Germline CDR1 and CDR2: LNHDA and SQIVND (reference sequence). V shed 4 bases, J shed 0 bases, and the junction held 9 bases outside the gene matches. This CDR3 contains 16 residues.